This TCR beta chain is drawn from a study of blood T cell repertoires in COVID-19. Repertoires were generated with immunoSEQ multiplex PCR, while TCRdb's copy carries only in-frame clones and drops some. The repertoire has under 90,000 clones, about 88% of them found once; the top ten carry about 2.7%. Germline values: CDR1 SGHTS, CDR2 YDEGEE. The V segment lost 2 bases and the J segment 6 bases; nucleotides outside the gene matches: 8. This CDR3 region has 16 residues. The genes are TRBV5-8 and TRBJ2-1; 10 bases fit TRBD1. The TCR sequence derives from a man between 65 and 79 years old with active or convalescent COVID-19. The sequenced material came from peripheral blood. This chain's CDR3 is CASSLIGTGEFNEQFF. CDR3 coding DNA: TGTGCCAGCAGCTTAATAGGGACAGGGGAATTCAATGAGCAGTTCTTC.